Listed here is a single T cell receptor (beta chain). The table lists this clonotype with many counts. It lacks a known antigen. There are no base qualities to consult, and no much larger clone falls within one base. Libraries were constructed by multiplex PCR. This sample was sequenced with an Illumina HiSeq 4000. To build TCR beta libraries, CDR3 regions were amplified by Arm-PCR using iRepertoire HTBI primers. Before sequencing, the PCR products went through gel purification. In the authors' own workflow: Gene usage analysis of CDR3 amino acid clonotypes used the 55 to 65 TRBV and more than 13 TRBJ segments found across samples. Filtered high-quality paired reads were merged into contigs using COPE and FqMerger. BLAST was used to align contigs to the IMGT TRBV, TRBD and TRBJ reference genes, and CDR3 was defined following IMGT. Any clonotype with a frequency above 0.1% was counted as a highly expanded clone. Repertoire diversity was measured by Shannon entropy, and V-J evenness by the Gini coefficient. A clonotype was considered public if more than one individual shared it. TCRdb trimmed public reads at Q25 via fastp, called clones via MiXCR and kept in-frame beta chains. Rows with a matching CDR3 protein are joined into one entry that keeps the most common DNA and genes. None of the V and J calls come from the authors' own analysis; TCRdb made them. The sample table lists about 330,000 distinct CDR3 sequences, about a sixth of them with a count of one. The ten largest make up around 20% of the sample.

This sample was taken from a study of regulatory T cells in long-lasting Graves disease (dated by TCRdb to about 2021). General notes on the study: Patients with newly diagnosed Graves' disease had been on antithyroid drugs for under 3 months. Patients with persistent Graves' disease were compared with patients with newly diagnosed Graves' disease using TCR sequencing and RNA sequencing of peripheral blood. The study took place in China and was registered as a clinical trial. A total of around 33 samples underwent TCR sequencing, from around 13 patients with persistent Graves' disease and approximately 20 patients with newly diagnosed Graves' disease.

V drops 7 bases and J drops 2 bases, leaving 28 bases in between. The CDR3 spans 19 residues, from the cysteine through the phenylalanine. The read is trimmed to its CDR3 DNA, 57 bases read in frame from base 1. General findings and caveats noted by the study authors: Compared with newly diagnosed patients, patients with persistent Graves' disease had lower TCR Shannon entropy and fewer highly expanded clones, which suggests clonal expansion. Patients with persistent disease shared more public clonotypes (about 3,000) than newly diagnosed patients did (about 970). TRBV28, TRBJ1-2 and TRBJ2-5 were preferentially used in persistent disease, while TRBV20-1 and TRBJ2-1 were favored in newly diagnosed disease. Sequencing and analysis were limited to the TCR beta chain. Only peripheral blood was studied, because thyroid tissue, the primary lesion, was inaccessible. The authors acknowledged the small sample size as a limitation that may reduce accuracy.

What the time point label conveys for this sample: newly diagnosed GD, antithyroid drugs for less than 3 months. RNA was extracted from PBMCs in TRIzol for both TCR sequencing and RNA sequencing. The diagnosis of Graves' disease followed American Thyroid Association guidelines. The patients came from an endocrinology department in Xi'an, China. Each patient gave around 9.2 milliliters of peripheral blood, collected in an EDTA anticoagulant tube. Ficoll Paque Plus density gradient separation was used to isolate PBMCs, and no further T cell sorting was performed. RNA quality was checked with an Agilent 2100 Bioanalyzer and agarose gel, and concentration with a NanoDrop 2000. This sample was also put to use in a study of T cells in Graves' hyperthyroidism and ophthalmopathy. The second study also describes: Graves' hyperthyroidism was defined as stable when no progression to ophthalmopathy occurred over 18 months of follow-up. Hyperthyroidism patients were aged 18 to 65 years and newly diagnosed, with disease duration of less than 2 months. Any patient with an uncontrolled infection, another autoimmune disease, pregnancy or lactation was excluded. Diagnoses were based on clinical symptoms, serum thyroxine and TRAb, thyroid ultrasound and orbital computed tomography. The TCR CDR3 was subjected to a first round of RT-PCR using the HTBI primer set and the Qiagen OneStep RT-PCR kit. Blood samples also contained most of the expanded thyroid clonotypes (frequency above 0.001), which suggests that blood repertoires may reflect thyroid immune responses. Ophthalmopathy was separated from stable hyperthyroidism by a 13 V-J signature model, with approximately 86% sensitivity and 81% to 82% specificity obtained in cross-validation and 80%/75% obtained in testing. In validation, the model predicted progression to ophthalmopathy a median of approximately 6.3 months before onset, with 70% to 71% sensitivity and roughly 72% specificity. A discovery cohort of roughly 100 patients, roughly 45 with Graves' ophthalmopathy and approximately 60 with stable Graves' hyperthyroidism, was used to find distinguishing TCR V-J signatures. Whether ophthalmopathy could be predicted prospectively was tested in an independent validation cohort made up of 18 to 20 hyperthyroidism patients plus 17 patients who later progressed to ophthalmopathy. The roughly 94 discovery patients were randomly split 7:3 into training and test sets. In several Graves' hyperthyroidism patients, the study also compared T-cell repertoires from thyroid tissue with T-cell repertoires from blood. After blood sampling, hyperthyroidism patients were treated with methimazole at a starting dose of 30 mg daily, and ophthalmopathy patients were treated with high-dose intravenous methylprednisolone. The libraries were constructed in a second round of multiplex PCR and then size-selected and purified. The libraries were sequenced on an Illumina HiSeq2000 using paired-end 100 bp reads. SOAPnuke was used to process the raw data, throwing out any read that contained adapters or uncalled bases, had a mean Phred below 15, or lacked an exact constant-primer or identifier match. High-quality paired reads were merged with COPE v1.2.5, and unique nucleotide sequences were defined as clonotypes. Clonotypes were aligned to IMGT TRBV, TRBD and TRBJ reference segments using MiTCR v1.1. Only V-J combinations with frequency above 0.0001, covering approximately 99% of repertoires, were analysed. A TCS score was defined as the ratio between F50 (clonal expansion) and ExV (chaos), using BLOSUM62-based TCRdist between CDR3 peptides within each V-J. Welch's t-statistics and random forest reduced 450 to 600 V-J features to around 14, which were used in a naive Bayes classifier (R e1071). Sample size was not statistically predetermined, and blinding of investigators to group allocation was not performed. TCR Vbeta CDR3 sequencing of around 130 peripheral blood samples (under 45 ophthalmopathy, 75 hyperthyroidism and roughly 17 progressor patients) is reported in the paper.

The sequencing used peripheral blood mononuclear cells (PBMCs), collected at new diagnosis, from a patient treated with antithyroid drugs. The TCR originated in a woman under 30 with Graves disease. Donor details come from another sample of the same person, matched by shared clones. Recombination joined TRBV12-3 or TRBV12-4 with TRBJ2-3, and TRBD1 may be the D gene, going by 6 matching bases. This receptor has the CDR3 CASTYSGRTGSGNTDTQYF. The DNA is TGTGCCAGCACTTATTCGGGCCGAACAGGGTCTGGAAACACAGATACGCAGTATTTT.